Listed here are 5 T cell receptor beta chains from one sample, sequenced in a study of blood T cell repertoires in COVID-19. TCRdb keeps only in-frame clones here, not all; method: immunoSEQ multiplex PCR. The data contain about 59,000 clones, about 72% of them singletons. The source material was peripheral blood. Receptors were obtained from a man older than 75 with acute or convalescent COVID-19.

The table lists this clone with a few counts. The chain is built from TRBV29-1 and TRBJ1-5, with TRBD1 as a possible D gene (6 bases). Germline CDR1 is SQVTM and CDR2 is ANQGSEA. With 7 bases removed from V and 4 bases from J, the gap between germline ends came to 14 bases. The CDR3 sequence is 13 residues long. This CDR3 reads CSGQTGPNQPQHF. CDR3 nucleotide sequence: TGCAGCGGACAGACAGGACCGAATCAGCCCCAGCATTTT.

This clone was recorded a few times. The rearrangement uses TRBV6-5 and TRBJ1-3, with 8 bases identical to TRBD1. The length of the CDR3 is 15 residues. The germline V gene has CDR1 MNHEY and CDR2 SVGAGI. V was clipped by 6 bases and J by 3 bases; unmatched bases: 7. This CDR3 is CASSPRGLGGNTIYF. Written as DNA, the CDR3 is TGTGCCAGCAGCCCCAGGGGGCTGGGTGGAAACACCATATATTTT.

The chain employs TRBV2 and TRBJ1-1; D gene unclear. The CDR3 runs to 13 residues. Germline assignment: CDR1 SNHLY and CDR2 FYNNEI. Trimming pared 1 base from V and 7 bases from J, leaving 10 bases between. The CDR3 sequence is CASSEVGDLEAFF. In nucleotides, the CDR3 is TGTGCCAGCAGTGAAGTCGGAGACCTTGAAGCTTTCTTT. Full variable domain (missing parts from reference TRBV2 and TRBJ1-1): EPEVTQTPSHQVTQMGQEVILRCVPISNHLYFYWYRQILGQKVEFLVSFYNNEISEKSEIFDDQFSVERPDGSNFTLKIRSTKLEDSAMYFCASSEVGDLEAFFGQGTRLTVV.

The V and J genes are TRBV5-6 and TRBJ2-1; D perhaps matches TRBD2 (6 bases). V lost 4 bases and J 0 bases, leaving 14 bases between the germline ends. Germline CDR1 is SGHDT and CDR2 is YYEEEE. The CDR3 length is 16 residues. CDR3 nucleotides: TGTGCCAGCAGCCCCGGGGGACTGGACTCCTACAATGAGCAGTTCTTC. Protein: CASSPGGLDSYNEQFF.

CDR3 DNA: TGTGCCAGCAGCCCGAGAGAGAGGAGCTTTGCAACTAATGAAAAACTGTTTTTT. Translated, it gives CASSPRERSFATNEKLFF. The chain couples TRBV7-2 to TRBJ1-4, with D hard to call. This CDR3 has 18 residues. CDR1 is SGHTA and CDR2 is FQGNSA in the germline V gene. V was shortened by 5 bases and J by 0 bases, with 19 bases between the two germline ends.